The source of this T cell receptor (beta chain) is a study of blood T cells in healthy people across ages. A sample-barcoded 5' primer and a J-beta primer mix were used in a second PCR of roughly 6 to 11 cycles. One entry per CDR3 protein, called by TCRdb with MiXCR from the 5' RACE reads. The table has just under 900,000 distinct CDR3 sequences, less than 35% seen once. This CDR3 region has 17 residues. CDR1 and CDR2 from the germline V gene are SGHDN and FVKESK. Trimming at V came to 0 bases and at J to 5 bases, leaving 6 bases not matched to a gene. The V gene is TRBV14, the J gene TRBJ2-1; 11 bases agree with TRBD2. The material sequenced was blood. The clonotype was recovered from an elderly woman in good health. The CDR3 DNA reads TGTGCCAGCAGCCAAGATTGGCGACTAGCGGGGCACAATGAGCAGTTCTTC. This encodes CASSQDWRLAGHNEQFF.